Below, one T cell receptor (beta chain) is given with its context. Germline V gene lookup returns CDR1 SGHRS and CDR2 YFSETQ. CDR3 length: 14 amino acids. V shed 4 bases and J 5 bases; nucleotides not matched to a gene: 5. The data were obtained in a study of PD-L1 blockade in urothelial cancer. The overall study: Analyses used blood from 3 weeks (second dose) and 6 weeks after treatment start. Reported median T cell count for blood samples was 140,000 to 150,000.

TCRdb's copy holds only in-frame clones and misses some; the assay was immunoSEQ multiplex PCR. The sample has 30,000 to 40,000 clones, over 75% seen once; the top ten hold 3.5%. This specimen was PBMCs, taken around atezolizumab (anti-PD-L1) treatment. This sequence joins TRBV5-1 and TRBJ2-7, with TRBD1 matching 11 bases. The clonotype was recovered from a man in his 70s with urothelial cancer. The CDR3 region is CASSTDRGRNEQYF. The CDR3 nucleotides are TGCGCCAGCAGCACGGACAGGGGGCGAAACGAGCAGTACTTC.